This TCR beta chain originates from a study of blood T cell repertoires in COVID-19. The CDR3 loop spans 15 amino acids. Per the germline V gene, CDR1 is SEHNR and CDR2 is FQNEAQ (reference sequence). Trimming stripped 1 base from V and 8 bases from J, with 15 bases between. Using immunoSEQ multiplex PCR, the repertoire was profiled, and TCRdb retains in-frame clones only, with some absent. This table has 300,000 to 400,000 clones, 90% to 95% appearing once. The sample was peripheral blood. The J gene is TRBJ2-1, the V gene TRBV7-9; possible D gene TRBD1, 6 bases. This TCR was sampled from a woman aged 18 to 35 who had recovered from COVID-19. The CDR3, as DNA: TGTGCCAGCAGCTTAGTTCCGAGCAGGGGCCATGAGCAGTTCTTC. It yields the protein CASSLVPSRGHEQFF.